This entry lists 16 T cell receptor beta chains sequenced from one sample in a study of tumor-infiltrating lymphocytes in primary liver carcinoma. Without any cell sorting, roughly 17-31 mg of bulk tissue yielded co-extracted RNA and DNA. Constant-region priming of roughly 490 ng total RNA yielded TCR beta cDNA. Three rounds of nested multiplex PCR with slightly modified ARM-PCR produced TCR beta libraries. The first two PCR rounds, approximately 10 cycles each, used TRBV1-TRBV30 forward primers and a C-beta reverse primer. TCRdb fed the multiplex PCR reads into MiXCR, producing one record per CDR3 protein. Counted here are almost 55,000 distinct CDR3 sequences, around three quarters occurring once; the ten biggest clones make up roughly 24%. What was sequenced was liver tumor tissue from sampling region 2. Subset here: tumor region T2, inferior pole. All receptors derive from a man aged 35-49 years with primary liver carcinoma and hepatitis B virus infection.

As concerns this clonotype: The final CDR3 position lacks the conserved phenylalanine or tryptophan, pointing to a likely read error. The chain links TRBV11-2 to TRBJ2-2, with D perhaps matching TRBD1 (6 bases). The CDR3 covers 16 residues. Germline CDR1 SGHAT, CDR2 FQNNGV. DNA for the CDR3: TGTGCCAGCAGCTCCAGACAGGCTTCTAACACCAGGGAGCTGTTTTCT. This codes for CASSSRQASNTRELFS.

Turning to this clonotype: One base away lies a much larger clone, so this may be a sequencing read error. The rearrangement links TRBV11-2 to TRBJ2-5, with D unresolved. Trimming shortened V by 5 bases and J by 4 bases, and 17 bases separated the two germline ends. This CDR3 is 15 amino acids long. The germline V gene encodes CDR1 SGHAT and CDR2 FQNNGV. DNA for the CDR3: TGTGCCAGCAGCCCCGTCGGGCTAGGCCCAGAGACCCAGTACTTC. This encodes CASSPVGLGPETQYF. Using reference TRBV11-2 and TRBJ2-5 for the parts outside the CDR3, the full variable domain is EAGVAQSPRYKIIEKRQSVAFWCNPISGHATLYWYQQILGQGPKLLIQFQNNGVVDDSQLPKDRFSAERLKGVDSTLKIQPAKLEDSAVYLCASSPVGLGPETQYFGPGTRLLVL.

This clonotype was observed a single time. The gene calls are TRBV12-3 or TRBV12-4 and TRBJ2-2, with D unresolved. CDR3 length: 16 residues. The ends were cut back, 3 bases at V and 4 bases at J, with 15 bases in the middle. CDR3 nucleotide sequence: TGTGCCAGCAGTTTGTTAGTAGGAGTAGTCACCGGGGAGCTGTTTTTT. Encoded protein: CASSLLVGVVTGELFF.

In the case of this clonotype: The junction differs from germline at one of its ends, possibly a read error. The rearrangement uses TRBV11-2 and TRBJ2-1; no clear D gene. The V gene's germline CDR1 is SGHAT and CDR2 FQNNGV. This CDR3 is built from 13 residues. The CDR3 is CAISLNDAYEQFF. In DNA, the CDR3 is TGTGCCATCAGCTTAAATGATGCCTATGAACAATTCTTC. The full variable domain, in which reference TRBV11-2 and TRBJ2-1 provide the parts outside the CDR3, is EAGVAQSPRYKIIEKRQSVAFWCNPISGHATLYWYQQILGQGPKLLIQFQNNGVVDDSQLPKDRFSAERLKGVDSTLKIQPAKLEDSAVYLCAISLNDAYEQFFGPGTRLTVL.

This clonotype has a handful of counts. This chain uses TRBV2 with TRBJ2-7, with a tentative D call TRBD1 (6 bases). CDR1 is SNHLY and CDR2 is FYNNEI in the germline V gene. V dropped 3 bases and J dropped 2 bases, with 14 bases sitting between them. This CDR3 spans 15 amino acids. CDR3 sequence (DNA): TGTGCCAGCAGTGATATTACAGGGCGGACCTACGAGCAGTACTTC. This translates into CASSDITGRTYEQYF. Combining the CDR3 with reference TRBV2 and TRBJ2-7 gives the whole variable domain EPEVTQTPSHQVTQMGQEVILRCVPISNHLYFYWYRQILGQKVEFLVSFYNNEISEKSEIFDDQFSVERPDGSNFTLKIRSTKLEDSAMYFCASSDITGRTYEQYFGPGTRLTVT.

V is TRBV4-1 and J is TRBJ2-2; D ambiguous. The CDR3 extends over 14 amino acids. Per germline, CDR1 MGHRA and CDR2 YSYEKL. CDR3 protein: CISSQAPNTGELFF. CDR3 sequence (DNA): TGCATCAGCAGCCAAGCTCCGAACACCGGGGAGCTGTTTTTT.

The genes are TRBV29-1 and TRBJ2-1; 8 nucleotides agree with TRBD2. The V gene's germline CDR1 is SQVTM and CDR2 ANQGSEA. CDR3 size: 14 residues. CDR3 in DNA: TGCAGTGCGGCTCCAGCGGGAGAATCTGATGAGCAGTTCTTC. Amino acids: CSAAPAGESDEQFF.

As to this clonotype: A junction boundary mismatches the germline segment, possibly from a read error. V and J are TRBV29-1 and TRBJ2-2; D is possibly TRBD2 (5 bases). This CDR3 contains 13 residues. CDR1 and CDR2 from the germline V gene are SQVTM and ANQGSEA. CDR3 protein: CSIKTGQDGDLFF. The CDR3 DNA reads as TGCAGCATTAAGACGGGTCAGGACGGGGATCTGTTTTTT.

Notes on this clonotype: Compared with germline, one end of the junction differs, possibly owing to a read error. J is TRBJ2-1 and V is TRBV7-8; TRBD2 matches 9 bases. The CDR3 contains 15 residues. Germline lookup yields CDR1 SGHVS and CDR2 FQNEAQ. The CDR3 loop reads CASSPGLAHYNERFF. CDR3 nucleotide sequence: TGTGCCAGCAGCCCAGGACTAGCGCATTATAATGAGCGGTTCTTC. Filled out from reference TRBV7-8 and TRBJ2-1, the complete variable domain reads GAGVSQSPRYKVAKRGQDVALRCDPISGHVSLFWYQQALGQGPEFLTYFQNEAQLDKSGLPSDRFFAERPEGSVSTLKIQRTQQEDSAVYLCASSPGLAHYNERFFGPGTRLTVL.

This chain connects TRBV7-2 to TRBJ2-1, with D hard to call. CDR3 length: 15 residues. Germline V gene lookup returns CDR1 SGHTA and CDR2 FQGNSA. V was cut by 4 bases and J by 4 bases, with 14 bases left in between. Here the CDR3 DNA reads TGTGCCAGCAGCTGGCCTGGGTTCACATACAATGAGCAGTTCTTC. This gives the protein CASSWPGFTYNEQFF.

With respect to this clonotype: This could be a read error, since a much larger clone is one nucleotide away. CDR3 residues: CASSIGVDFYNEQYF. CDR3 in DNA: TGTGCCAGTAGTATAGGAGTGGATTTCTACAATGAGCAGTACTTC. The rearrangement links TRBV19 to TRBJ2-1; no reliable D call. The J call may be faulty, since TRBJ2-7 better matches the DNA end. The germline V gene encodes CDR1 LNHDA and CDR2 SQIVND (reference sequence). The CDR3 consists of 15 residues.

As concerns this clonotype: This may come from a read error, since a much larger clone is one base off. The chain carries TRBV5-1 and TRBJ1-1; D possibly corresponds to TRBD1 (6 bases). In germline, CDR1 is SGHRS, CDR2 YFSETQ. V dropped 4 bases and J dropped 10 bases, with 20 bases sitting between them. The length of the CDR3 is 14 residues. CDR3: CASSVGTWGLRAFF. The CDR3 DNA reads as TGCGCCAGCAGCGTAGGGACATGGGGCTTGAGAGCTTTCTTT.

This sequence joins TRBV6-1 and TRBJ1-5; TRBD1 might be the D (5 bases). The V end lost 10 bases, the J end lost 16 bases, and 32 bases lay between the germline ends. Germline values: CDR1 MNHNS, CDR2 SASEGT. The CDR3 has 15 residues. CDR3 coding DNA: TGTGCCACCCTCTCTCAGGGAGGCAGCAATCAGCCCCCACATTTT. Translating gives CATLSQGGSNQPPHF.

The chain has TRBV24-1 and TRBJ2-7; 8 bases are shared with TRBD2. Trimming cost V 8 bases and J 10 bases; bases outside gene matches: 15. The CDR3 is made up of 14 amino acids. Germline V gene lookup returns CDR1 KGHDR and CDR2 SFDVKD. CDR3 coding DNA: TGTGCCACCACTGAGGTAGCGGGAAGTGGGGATCAGTACTTC. Translated, it gives CATTEVAGSGDQYF.

On this clonotype itself: In this CDR3 the conserved last residue, phenylalanine or tryptophan, is missing, so a read error is likely. It is unclear where the CDR3 begins or ends on the DNA, so no DNA is shown, and the CDR3 is as TCRdb lists it. V usage is TRBV29-1 and J usage is TRBJ2-5; the D call in the table, TRBD2, was not verified against the DNA. Germline V CDR1 and CDR2: SQVTM, ANQGSEA. The CDR3 is 13 residues long, counting both termini. CDR3 in amino acids: CSVEGLNKETQYL.

The table lists this clonotype with a few counts. At one end the junction does not follow the germline gene, possibly because of a read error. This rearrangement joins TRBV11-2 to TRBJ2-7, with D possibly matching TRBD2 (5 bases). CDR1 is SGHAT and CDR2 is FQNNGV in the germline V gene. The CDR3 length is 15 residues. The CDR3: CASAPLEAAHYGQYF. In DNA form, the CDR3 reads TGTGCCAGCGCCCCCTTGGAGGCGGCCCACTACGGGCAGTACTTC.